This TCR beta chain was identified during a study of cytomegalovirus exposure and HLA in healthy donors. Study-level results: Altogether, around 160 TCR beta chains were recorded as cytomegalovirus-associated. Later analysis indicated greater clonal expansion among HLA-associated TCR beta chains than among equally common other chains. There were reportedly fewer N-insertions in an Asian-associated ancestry cluster than the roughly 670-donor mean, in a later analysis.

This clone was detected a few times. Its cognate antigen is unknown. This CDR3 contains 16 residues. Per germline, CDR1 SGHDT and CDR2 YYEEEE. With V trimmed by 4 bases and J by 1 base, 10 bases remained unmatched. Use of 60 Vbeta and 13 Jbeta primers characterized the PCR. The data were produced by immunoSEQ multiplex PCR, yet TCRdb's version contains in-frame clones alone and is incomplete. The sample includes 120,000 or so clones, less than 85% seen only once; the top ten take around 4.5%. The chain employs TRBV5-6 and TRBJ1-1, with TRBD1 identical over 7 bases. Sequences were obtained from PBMCs. The TCR sequence derives from a woman aged 40 to 50 in good health and CMV-seronegative. The CDR3 is CASSGRTGWGNTEAFF. The CDR3 DNA sequence: TGTGCCAGCAGCGGGAGGACAGGCTGGGGGAACACTGAAGCTTTCTTT.